This T cell receptor (beta chain) was captured in a study of shared clonotypes between healthy human individuals. Overall study context: A couple of women and a few men aged 18 to 49 served as donors.

Findings and limits, study-wide: Naive subsets, compared against memory subsets, generally had larger estimated richness values.

CD45RO-negative CD8 cells positively selected for CCR7 made up the naive population, which excluded terminally differentiated effector memory CD45RA+ cells. Profiling relied on immunoSEQ multiplex PCR, and the TCRdb table lists in-frame clones only, not all of them. This repertoire shows hundreds of thousands of clones, about 96% found once; its top ten account for more than 0.085%. The germline CDR1 and CDR2 sequences are LNHNV and YYDKDF (reference sequence). The CDR3 has 12 residues. V lost 0 bases, J lost 7 bases, and 6 bases lay in between. For this clone: Its matching antigen is unknown.

The V gene is TRBV15, the J gene TRBJ2-5, with a tentative D call TRBD2 (5 bases). The sequence was obtained from a woman aged 25 to 45 in good health. The sample comprised naive CD8+ T cells sorted from blood. CDR3 region: CATSRDRGTQYF. The DNA of the CDR3 is TGTGCCACCAGCAGAGATCGGGGGACCCAGTACTTC. The full variable domain, with the rest looked up from reference TRBV15 and TRBJ2-5, is DAMVIQNPRYQVTQFGKPVTLSCSQTLNHNVMYWYQQKSSQAPKLLFHYYDKDFNNEADTPDNFQSRRPNTSFCFLDIRSPGLGDTAMYLCATSRDRGTQYFGPGTRLLVL.